This T cell receptor beta chain is from a study of blood T cell repertoires in COVID-19 (dated by TCRdb to 2018 to 2021). For the wider study: Collaborator samples came from the United States, Italy and Spain and covered acute and convalescent phases of COVID-19. HLA class I and class II types, where available, came from metadata supplied by the sample provider rather than from assay-based typing. The samples were drawn from two sources: the first 160 participants of the ongoing ImmuneRACE study, and some 1,300 subjects contributed by 6 global collaborators. Sample metadata almost always included a de-identified subject ID, COVID-19 status, age in years and sex. The repertoires were made available in a free public database intended to serve as a resource for research on the immune response to SARS-CoV-2. Subjects who had been exposed to COVID-19, were actively infected with it, or had recovered from it provided the deeply sampled blood TCRbeta repertoires that made up the dataset. The prospective study material was composed of cDNA or gDNA derived from T cells, B-cell-depleted T cells, or PBMCs. The paper's findings and limits, for the study overall: The amount of clinical and demographic metadata varied by source and participant and was provided uncurated.

Relative to germline, V is 6 bases shorter and J is 1 base shorter, with 21 bases between their ends. The CDR3 starts with the cysteine, ends with the phenylalanine, and has 17 residues. Left in the record is the CDR3 DNA by itself, 51 bases read in frame from the first base. The CDR1 and CDR2 encoded by the germline V gene (reference sequence) are SEHNR and FQNEAQ. Collaborating institutions collected whole blood in K2EDTA tubes following their own protocols. For TCRbeta analysis, collaborator samples were shipped as frozen whole blood, as isolated PBMCs, or as DNA extracted from either sample type. TCRbeta CDR3 regions were amplified from genomic DNA using the immunoSEQ Assay, a bias-controlled multiplex PCR. The paper's data handling went like this. The number of nucleated cells in each sample was estimated from the amplification of reference gene primers within the assay. To quantify the absolute abundance of each unique TCRbeta CDR3 rearrangement, sequence reads were collapsed and filtered. For each sample, productive Simpson clonality was calculated as the square root of Simpson's diversity index across productive rearrangements. TCRdb obtained this table from immuneACCESS and retained in-frame rearrangements with V and J assigned. These tables miss some clones; where compared with another copy, unresolved V genes account for less than half of the shortfall, and the remainder is unexplained. V and J calls and clone size come straight from that table; D and trimming were deduced from the DNA. This sample comprises a few hundred thousand clones, under 90% of them detected only once. Approximately 9% of the sample is held by the ten biggest clonotypes.

Points on this clone: The target of this receptor is not known. No base-level quality is on record; no much larger clone is a single base apart.

This TCR came from a human donor in a cohort sampled during active COVID-19. The sequence joins TRBV7-9 to TRBJ1-2; the D segment cannot be called with confidence. Sequencing input: peripheral blood. Read as DNA, the sequence is TGTGCCAGCAGTGGATTCCCGAGAACAGAAGATAACTATGGCTACACCTTC. It translates to CASSGFPRTEDNYGYTF.